These 17 T cell receptor beta chains originate from one sample sequenced in a study of cytomegalovirus exposure and HLA in healthy donors. Both 60 Vbeta primers and 13 Jbeta primers went into the PCR. The method was immunoSEQ multiplex PCR; TCRdb's version includes in-frame clones alone and lacks a portion of them. The sample yields a few hundred thousand clones, 65% to 85% seen once. Sample: PBMCs. These receptors came from a man aged 25-45 years in good health and CMV-seronegative.

The V call is TRBV6-7, the J call TRBJ1-5, with D uncertain. TRBV6-7 belongs to the ORF category, with a function that is uncertain. This CDR3 is 15 amino acids long. V was clipped by 2 bases and J by 5 bases, with 13 bases between them. This chain's CDR3 is CASSYRSSEDQPQHF. As DNA, the CDR3 is TGTGCCAGCAGTTACAGGTCCAGCGAAGATCAGCCCCAGCATTTT.

The chain uses TRBV6-6 and TRBJ2-5; 7 bases match TRBD2. CDR3 length equals 14 residues. Per germline, CDR1 MNHNY and CDR2 SVGAGI (reference sequence). V was clipped by 7 bases and J by 1 base; unmatched bases: 6. The CDR3 DNA is TGTGCCAGCACTAGGGGAGGGATCCAAGAGACCCAGTACTTC. It is translated as CASTRGGIQETQYF.

The gene calls are TRBV10-2 and TRBJ2-7; 7 bases agree with TRBD1. The CDR3 has 13 residues. The V and J ends lost 0 bases and 9 bases, in that order; junction bases with no gene match: 5. Germline CDR1 and CDR2: WSHSY and SAAADI. This CDR3 reads CASSESDRLTQYF. The CDR3 nucleotides are TGCGCCAGCAGTGAGTCGGACAGGCTAACGCAGTACTTC.

V gene TRBV6-6 combines with J gene TRBJ1-5; 7 bases agree with TRBD1. Losses at the gene ends were 7 bases for V and 7 bases for J; bases not matched to a gene: 13. Germline CDR1 is MNHNY and CDR2 is SVGAGI (reference sequence). The CDR3 consists of 15 residues. CDR3 coding DNA: TGTGCCAGCACCACAGGGGTGGAGGGAGGACAGCCCCAGCATTTT. It specifies CASTTGVEGGQPQHF.

As concerns this clone: Within the sample, other DNA sequences also encode this same CDR3. The chain combines TRBV7-6 with TRBJ1-1, with D maybe TRBD1 (6 bases). Germline V gives CDR1 SGHVS, CDR2 FNYEAQ. Trimming removed 5 bases at V and 7 bases at J, with 14 bases between. This CDR3 comprises 13 residues. The CDR3 nucleotides read TGTGCCAGCAGCGAACAGGGAACCGATGAAGCTTTCTTT. It yields the protein CASSEQGTDEAFF.

This clone was observed a handful of times. V usage is TRBV10-3 and J usage is TRBJ1-4; tentative D call: TRBD1 (5 bases). From germline, CDR1 is ENHRY and CDR2 SYGVKD. The CDR3 runs 18 residues. Trimming shortened V by 7 bases and J by 0 bases, and 21 bases separated the two germline ends. The CDR3 DNA is TGTGCCATCACCCCAAGCCGGGACTCCCCTTCAACTAATGAAAAACTGTTTTTT. Translation gives CAITPSRDSPSTNEKLFF.

The chain carries TRBV2 and TRBJ2-1, with D perhaps matching TRBD2 (6 bases). Trimming removed 5 bases at V and 8 bases at J, with 19 bases between. This CDR3 is built from 15 residues. The germline CDR1 and CDR2 sequences are SNHLY and FYNNEI. The chain's CDR3 is CASSNPTSSIDEQFF. CDR3 nucleotide sequence: TGTGCCAGCAGTAACCCGACTAGTAGTATTGATGAGCAGTTCTTC.

This clone was detected only once. The V call is TRBV11-2, the J call TRBJ2-3; TRBD2 is a possible D gene (6 bases). V was pared by 0 bases and J by 5 bases, with 12 bases between. This CDR3 has 15 amino acids. Germline CDR1 and CDR2: SGHAT and FQNNGV. The CDR3 DNA sequence: TGTGCCAGCAGCTTAGAGGCTAGGGGACTAGATACGCAGTATTTT. Amino acid sequence: CASSLEARGLDTQYF.

V usage is TRBV11-1 and J usage is TRBJ2-2; D might be TRBD2 (5 bases). Per germline, CDR1 SGHAT and CDR2 FQDESV (reference sequence). CDR3 length: 14 residues. V gave up 6 bases and J gave up 6 bases, with 14 bases separating them. Here the CDR3 reads CASRSVLVSGELFF. The DNA for the CDR3 is TGTGCCAGCAGGTCCGTACTAGTCTCCGGGGAGCTGTTTTTT.

This clone was found a few times. The V and J genes are TRBV5-1 and TRBJ2-7; 8 nucleotides line up with TRBD1. V shed 3 bases and J 2 bases; nucleotides not matched to a gene: 7. Germline V gene lookup returns CDR1 SGHRS and CDR2 YFSETQ. The CDR3 runs 15 residues. CDR3 residues: CASSSTGTGTYEQYF. CDR3 nucleotide sequence: TGCGCCAGCAGCTCGACCGGGACAGGAACCTACGAGCAGTACTTC.

The V gene is TRBV7-8, the J gene TRBJ1-1; 7 nucleotides agree with TRBD1. V shed 1 base, J shed 4 bases, and the junction held 6 bases outside the gene matches. Per the germline V gene, CDR1 is SGHVS and CDR2 is FQNEAQ. This CDR3 comprises 15 residues. CDR3: CASSLGGQVGTEAFF. CDR3 DNA sequence: TGTGCCAGCAGCTTAGGAGGACAGGTTGGCACTGAAGCTTTCTTT.

In the case of this clone: A read error may account for a junction end that differs from germline. This chain joins TRBV7-9 and TRBJ2-5; no definite D call. The CDR3 extends over 17 amino acids. Germline values: CDR1 SEHNR, CDR2 FQNEAQ (reference sequence). The CDR3 region is CSSSLGVGGGSRVAQYF. The CDR3 DNA reads as TGTTCCAGCAGCTTAGGTGTTGGTGGCGGCAGTCGGGTGGCCCAGTACTTC.

This chain joins TRBV7-8 and TRBJ2-2; 7 bases agree with TRBD1. Trimming at V came to 6 bases and at J to 4 bases, leaving 11 bases not matched to a gene. This CDR3 is built from 16 residues. Germline V lookup: CDR1 SGHVS, CDR2 FQNEAQ. The CDR3 loop is CASRSKGALGTGELFF. CDR3 nucleotide sequence: TGTGCCAGCAGGTCAAAGGGGGCGCTTGGCACCGGGGAGCTGTTTTTT.

V gene TRBV6-6 combines with J gene TRBJ2-7; 11 bases are a match to TRBD1. The junction had 10 bases not matched to a gene; V was cut back by 5 bases and J by 7 bases. The CDR3 is made up of 15 amino acids. CDR1 is MNHNY and CDR2 is SVGAGI in the germline V gene (reference sequence). CDR3 bases: TGTGCCAGCAGTGTCCCCGGACAGGGGGCTCGGGAGCAGTACTTC. Its protein is CASSVPGQGAREQYF.

This clone occurred a few times. V usage is TRBV9 and J usage is TRBJ1-3; 7 nucleotides align to TRBD1. The CDR3 runs 14 residues. V trimming: 2 bases; J trimming: 4 bases; junction bases outside the gene matches: 3. Germline values: CDR1 SGDLS, CDR2 YYNGEE. The CDR3 is CASSVGRGGNTIYF. DNA for the CDR3: TGTGCCAGCAGCGTTGGCAGGGGGGGAAACACCATATATTTT.

A remark on this clone: Within the sample, other DNA sequences also encode this same CDR3. The genes are TRBV5-1 and TRBJ2-3, with 9 bases identical to TRBD2. The ends lost 3 bases at V and 5 bases at J; junction bases unmatched: 4. Germline CDR1 reads SGHRS; CDR2 reads YFSETQ. There are 14 residues in the CDR3. CDR3 amino acids: CASSWGLAEDTQYF. The CDR3 nucleotides are TGCGCCAGCAGCTGGGGACTAGCAGAAGATACGCAGTATTTT.

The rearrangement links TRBV29-1 to TRBJ2-5, with TRBD1 matching 8 bases. Germline V gene sequence: CDR1 SQVTM, CDR2 ANQGSEA. This CDR3 has 14 residues. J was trimmed by 6 bases and V by 0 bases; bases with no gene match: 6. The CDR3 reads CSVEEDRGVQTQYF. As DNA, the CDR3 is TGCAGCGTTGAAGAAGACAGGGGAGTACAGACCCAGTACTTC.